This T cell receptor beta chain emerged from a study of shared clonotypes between healthy human individuals. Germline V gives CDR1 GTSNPN, CDR2 SVGIG (reference sequence). This CDR3 contains 13 residues. The V and J ends lost 4 bases and 1 base respectively, with 10 bases between them. Generated by immunoSEQ multiplex PCR, the TCRdb table keeps only in-frame clones and is missing some. The table records a few million clones, approximately 94% of them present only once. Source material: naive CD4+ T cells sorted from blood. Subset specified: CD45RA+ positively selected. The receptor's source is a man between 18 and 29 years old in good health. V usage is TRBV30 and J usage is TRBJ2-5; maybe TRBD2 (6 bases). CDR3 nucleotide sequence: TGTGCCTGGATGACGGGACTCCAAGAGACCCAGTACTTC. Residues: CAWMTGLQETQYF.